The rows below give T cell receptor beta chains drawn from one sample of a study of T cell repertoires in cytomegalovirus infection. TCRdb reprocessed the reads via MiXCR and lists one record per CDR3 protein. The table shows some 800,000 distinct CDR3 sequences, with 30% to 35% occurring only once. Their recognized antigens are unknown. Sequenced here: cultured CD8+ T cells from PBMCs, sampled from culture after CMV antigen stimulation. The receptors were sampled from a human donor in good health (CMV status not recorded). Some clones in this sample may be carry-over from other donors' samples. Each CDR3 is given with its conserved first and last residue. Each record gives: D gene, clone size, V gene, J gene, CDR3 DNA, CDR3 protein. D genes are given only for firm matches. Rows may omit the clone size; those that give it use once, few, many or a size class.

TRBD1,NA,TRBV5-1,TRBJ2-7,TGCGCCAGCAGCTTGGGGACAGGGGATACCGAGCAGTACTTC,CASSLGTGDTEQYF
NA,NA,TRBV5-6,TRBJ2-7,TGTGCCAGCAGCTTCCAGGGGCTCCGGAACGAGCAGTACTTC,CASSFQGLRNEQYF
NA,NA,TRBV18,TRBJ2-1,TGTGCCAGCTCACCGCTGACGACGGGGGCCGACAATGAGCAGTTCTTC,CASSPLTTGADNEQFF
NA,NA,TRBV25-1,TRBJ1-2,TGTGCCAGCAGTGAATACTTCCCGGATGGGGGCTACACCTTC,CASSEYFPDGGYTF
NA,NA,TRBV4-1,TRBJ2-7,TGCGCCAGCAGCCAAGTGCGCGGAACCTACGAGCAGTACTTC,CASSQVRGTYEQYF
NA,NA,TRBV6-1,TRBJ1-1,TGTGCCAGCACCATGGGACACCTGAACACTGAAGCTTTCTTT,CASTMGHLNTEAFF
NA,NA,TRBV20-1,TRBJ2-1,TGCAGTGCTAGAGATCCGATAATGGCTATCTACAATGAGCAGTTCTTC,CSARDPIMAIYNEQFF
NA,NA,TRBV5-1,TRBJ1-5,TGCGCCAGCAGCTTGGTGCCGGACAGTAGCAATCAGCCCCAGCATTTT,CASSLVPDSSNQPQHF
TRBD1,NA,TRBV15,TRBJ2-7,TGTGCCACCGCGAGGGACAGGGGCCCCTACGAGCAGTACTTC,CATARDRGPYEQYF
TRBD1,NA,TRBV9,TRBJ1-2,TGTGCCAGCAGCGGAACCGGGACAGGGGGCTCTGGCTACACCTTC,CASSGTGTGGSGYTF
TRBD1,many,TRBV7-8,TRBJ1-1,TGTGCCAGCAGCTTATTATCCGGGACAGGGGGCTCTGAAGCTTTCTTT,CASSLLSGTGGSEAFF